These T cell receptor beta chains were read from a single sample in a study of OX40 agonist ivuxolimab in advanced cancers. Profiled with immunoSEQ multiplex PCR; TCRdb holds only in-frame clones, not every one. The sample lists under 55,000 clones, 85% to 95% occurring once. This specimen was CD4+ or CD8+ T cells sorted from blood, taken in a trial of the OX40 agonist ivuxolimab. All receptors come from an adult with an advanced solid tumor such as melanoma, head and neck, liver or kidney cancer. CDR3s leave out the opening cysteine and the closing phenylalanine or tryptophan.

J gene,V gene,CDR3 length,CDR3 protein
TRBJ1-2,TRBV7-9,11,ASSGGQGYGYT
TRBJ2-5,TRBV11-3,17,ASSLWTSGRATSVQTQY
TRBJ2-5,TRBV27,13,ASSIWEGVRETQY
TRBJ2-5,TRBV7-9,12,ASSLSLSQETQY
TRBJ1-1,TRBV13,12,ASSLVAANTEAF
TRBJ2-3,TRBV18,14,ASSPPVRGSTDTQY
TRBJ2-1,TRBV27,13,ASSLSSPGVNEQF
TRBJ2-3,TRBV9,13,ASSVGSGRGDTQY
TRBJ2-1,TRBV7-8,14,ASSDFSGNSYNEQF
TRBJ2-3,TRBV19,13,ASSILAENTDTQY
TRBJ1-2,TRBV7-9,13,ASSRPHRQFFSYT
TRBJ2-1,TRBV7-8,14,ASSPPRPFEYNEQF
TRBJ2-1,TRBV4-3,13,ASSQFRGSYNEQF
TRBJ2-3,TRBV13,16,ASSFRLAGGPGADTQY
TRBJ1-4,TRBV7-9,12,ASSLNTNTGKLF
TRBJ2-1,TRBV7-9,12,ASSLVSGTNEQF
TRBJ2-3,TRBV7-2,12,ASSFETGLHTQY
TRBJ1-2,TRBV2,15,ASSELWGPGESYGYT